The 28 T cell receptor beta chains presented below share a single source sample, sequenced in a study of blood T cell repertoires in COVID-19. Data came from immunoSEQ multiplex PCR; TCRdb stores just in-frame clones and leaves some out. The table lists around 400,000 clones, approximately 90% of them singletons. Sequencing used PBMCs or T cells enriched from blood (not recorded which). These receptors all come from a woman aged 18 to 35 who had been exposed to COVID-19.

The V gene is TRBV7-8, the J gene TRBJ1-5, with 8 bases identical to TRBD1. In germline, CDR1 is SGHVS, CDR2 FQNEAQ. The trim removed 5 bases at V and 3 bases at J, leaving 3 bases unmatched. The CDR3 has 14 amino acids. CDR3 sequence (DNA): TGTGCCAGCAGCCAGACAGGGGACAATCAGCCCCAGCATTTT. It encodes CASSQTGDNQPQHF.

The chain links TRBV28 to TRBJ1-2, with 7 bases lining up with TRBD1. V dropped 2 bases and J dropped 7; count of bases not matched to a gene: 10. Germline values: CDR1 MDHEN, CDR2 SYDVKM. CDR3 size: 15 residues. CDR3 coding DNA: TGTGCCAGCAGTTTAATCTCTACGACAGGGTTTGGCTACACCTTC. This gives the protein CASSLISTTGFGYTF.

The chain links TRBV15 to TRBJ1-2; TRBD1 is a possible D gene (6 bases). The CDR3 runs to 15 residues. Germline CDR1 and CDR2: LNHNV and YYDKDF (reference sequence). Trimming removed 4 bases at V and 7 bases at J, with 19 bases between. The CDR3 DNA follows: TGTGCCACCAGCACCCGTACAGGGCAACCCATTGGCTACACCTTC. The encoded protein is CATSTRTGQPIGYTF.

V is TRBV11-2 and J is TRBJ1-1, with D possibly being TRBD1 (5 bases). Germline V gene data show CDR1 as SGHAT and CDR2 as FQNNGV. The CDR3 spans 14 residues. Trimming took 4 bases from V and 4 from J, leaving 13 bases between them. The CDR3 sequence is CASSWAYGGTEAFF. CDR3 sequence (DNA): TGTGCCAGCAGCTGGGCTTACGGGGGCACTGAAGCTTTCTTT.

The chain carries TRBV5-5 and TRBJ1-2, with D unresolved. The CDR3 has 15 residues. Trimming pared 0 bases from V and 0 bases from J, leaving 9 bases between. Germline V gene lookup returns CDR1 SGHKS and CDR2 YYEKEE (reference sequence). This CDR3 is CASSLVSTANYGYTF. The CDR3 bases are TGTGCCAGCAGCTTGGTCAGTACAGCTAACTATGGCTACACCTTC.

The genes are TRBV5-1 and TRBJ2-7; maybe TRBD1 (5 bases). The germline V gene has CDR1 SGHRS and CDR2 YFSETQ. This CDR3 region has 15 residues. Trimming left V 0 bases short and J 5 bases short, with 15 bases between. DNA of the CDR3: TGCGCCAGCAGCTTGGTAGCAGGGAAGCTTGACGAGCAGTACTTC. It is translated as CASSLVAGKLDEQYF. Full variable domain (missing parts from reference TRBV5-1 and TRBJ2-7): KAGVTQTPRYLIKTRGQQVTLSCSPISGHRSVSWYQQTPGQGLQFLFEYFSETQRNKGNFPGRFSGRQFSNSRSEMNVSTLELGDSALYLCASSLVAGKLDEQYFGPGTRLTVT.

This clone was found once. This chain uses TRBV28 with TRBJ2-7, with D maybe TRBD1 (5 bases). Germline CDR1 reads MDHEN; CDR2 reads SYDVKM. The V end lost 6 bases, the J end lost 8 bases, and 20 bases lay between the germline ends. This CDR3 contains 14 residues. CDR3 in DNA: TGTGCCAGCAGCCAAAAATCTCCCCGGACAAAGCAGTACTTC. Translating gives CASSQKSPRTKQYF.

The chain couples TRBV19 to TRBJ1-3; D is unclear. The V gene's germline CDR1 is LNHDA and CDR2 SQIVND (reference sequence). V gave up 2 bases and J gave up 1 base, with 6 bases separating them. The length of the CDR3 is 14 residues. The CDR3 region has the DNA TGTGCCAGTAGTATAACGGGATCTGGAAACACCATATATTTT. Its translation is CASSITGSGNTIYF. Full variable domain (missing parts from reference TRBV19 and TRBJ1-3): DGGITQSPKYLFRKEGQNVTLSCEQNLNHDAMYWYRQDPGQGLRLIYYSQIVNDFQKGDIAEGYSVSREKKESFPLTVTSAQKNPTAFYLCASSITGSGNTIYFGEGSWLTVV.

This chain joins TRBV15 and TRBJ1-6, with TRBD1 matching 11 bases. CDR3 length equals 16 residues. V was pared by 5 bases and J by 9 bases, with 9 bases of the junction left unmatched. CDR1 LNHNV and CDR2 YYDKDF come from the germline V gene (reference sequence). CDR3 in amino acids: CATSLDGQGARSPLHF. The CDR3 region has the DNA TGTGCCACCAGCCTCGACGGACAGGGGGCGCGTTCACCCCTCCACTTT.

V is TRBV3-1 (or the pseudogene TRBV3-2) and J is TRBJ1-5; TRBD1 aligns across 7 bases. The CDR3 sequence is 15 residues long. V was clipped by 4 bases and J by 0 bases; unmatched bases: 3. CDR1 and CDR2 from the germline V gene are LGHDT and YNNKEL (reference sequence). In DNA form, the CDR3 reads TGTGCCAGCAGCCTGGGACAGAATAGCAATCAGCCCCAGCATTTT. Protein sequence: CASSLGQNSNQPQHF.

This rearrangement joins TRBV6-5 to TRBJ1-2, with D possibly TRBD1 on 6 matching bases. CDR1 is MNHEY, CDR2 SVGAGI, per germline. Trimming took 0 bases from V and 2 from J, leaving 10 bases between them. The CDR3 is 15 residues long. CDR3 protein: CASSYSLTGNYGYTF. The CDR3 DNA reads TGTGCCAGCAGTTACTCTCTTACAGGGAACTATGGCTACACCTTC.

This clone is a singleton in its sample. This chain joins TRBV6-2 or TRBV6-3 and TRBJ1-2, with 7 bases aligning to TRBD1. The V gene end was trimmed by 6 bases and the J gene end by 5 bases; junction bases not matched to a gene: 9. CDR3 length: 14 amino acids. Per germline, CDR1 MNHEY and CDR2 SVGEGT. In DNA form, the CDR3 reads TGTGCCAGCAGCAATGGACAGGACGCATATGGCTACACCTTC. It specifies CASSNGQDAYGYTF.

CDR3: CASSSKPGLAEEGETQYF. The CDR3 region has the DNA TGCGCCAGCAGCTCAAAGCCGGGACTAGCGGAAGAGGGGGAGACCCAGTACTTC. J is TRBJ2-5 and V is TRBV5-1; 11 bases match TRBD2. This CDR3 contains 18 residues. The trim removed 3 bases at V and 5 bases at J, leaving 15 bases unmatched. The germline CDR1 and CDR2 sequences are SGHRS and YFSETQ. The variable domain in full, with the rest retrieved from reference TRBV5-1 and TRBJ2-5, is KAGVTQTPRYLIKTRGQQVTLSCSPISGHRSVSWYQQTPGQGLQFLFEYFSETQRNKGNFPGRFSGRQFSNSRSEMNVSTLELGDSALYLCASSSKPGLAEEGETQYFGPGTRLLVL.

V gene TRBV27 combines with J gene TRBJ1-2; D is uncertain. The CDR3 extends over 14 amino acids. CDR1 MNHEY and CDR2 SMNVEV come from the germline V gene (reference sequence). V lost 2 bases and J 6 bases, leaving 13 bases between the germline ends. The CDR3 loop is CASSLNGVSNGYTF. CDR3 in DNA: TGTGCCAGCAGTTTAAACGGGGTTTCTAATGGCTACACCTTC.

The chain employs TRBV20-1 and TRBJ1-6, with TRBD1 matching over 9 bases. This CDR3 contains 14 residues. Germline V gene lookup returns CDR1 DFQATT and CDR2 SNEGSKA (reference sequence). The V segment lost 3 bases and the J segment 14 bases; nucleotides outside the gene matches: 11. The CDR3 DNA follows: TGCAGTGCTAGTACCGGGACAGGGAACCCCACCCTCCACTTT. Residues: CSASTGTGNPTLHF.

The chain employs TRBV15 and TRBJ1-4; TRBD1 matches 9 bases. Germline V lookup: CDR1 LNHNV, CDR2 YYDKDF (reference sequence). The CDR3 is 15 residues long. After removal of 0 bases from V and 9 bases from J, the junction contained 5 bases not matched to a gene. The CDR3 DNA is TGTGCCACCAGCAGAGATTTCGGACAGGGGCAAAAACTGTTTTTT. It yields the protein CATSRDFGQGQKLFF. Complete variable domain (other parts from reference TRBV15 and TRBJ1-4): DAMVIQNPRYQVTQFGKPVTLSCSQTLNHNVMYWYQQKSSQAPKLLFHYYDKDFNNEADTPDNFQSRRPNTSFCFLDIRSPGLGDTAMYLCATSRDFGQGQKLFFGSGTQLSVL.

A single count supports this clone. The chain has TRBV7-9 and TRBJ2-3, with 9 nucleotides matching TRBD2. V was pared by 4 bases and J by 0 bases, with 8 bases of the junction left unmatched. The CDR3 covers 17 residues. Germline assignment: CDR1 SEHNR and CDR2 FQNEAQ (reference sequence). CDR3 protein: CASSSRVTSGSTDTQYF. CDR3 nucleotides: TGTGCCAGCAGCTCGAGGGTGACTAGCGGAAGCACAGATACGCAGTATTTT. Using reference TRBV7-9 and TRBJ2-3 for the parts outside the CDR3, the full variable domain is DTGVSQNPRHKITKRGQNVTFRCDPISEHNRLYWYRQTLGQGPEFLTYFQNEAQLEKSRLLSDRFSAERPKGSFSTLEIQRTEQGDSAMYLCASSSRVTSGSTDTQYFGPGTRLTVL.

The genes are TRBV10-2 and TRBJ2-3, with unresolved D. The length of the CDR3 is 11 residues. V lost 8 bases, J lost 5 bases, and 8 bases lay in between. Germline V lookup: CDR1 WSHSY, CDR2 SAAADI. CDR3 in DNA: TGCGCCAGCGGCTCATTAGATACGCAGTATTTT. Translation: CASGSLDTQYF.

The gene calls are TRBV18 and TRBJ2-3, with 11 nucleotides matching TRBD2. Germline V CDR1 and CDR2: KGHSH, LQKENI. The CDR3 covers 16 residues. The V and J ends lost 6 bases and 3 bases, in that order; junction bases with no gene match: 8. For the CDR3, the DNA is TGTGCCAGCTCTCTAGTAGCGGGAGGGCTTACAGATACGCAGTATTTT. It translates to CASSLVAGGLTDTQYF.

Only a few counts were recorded for this clone. The rearrangement links TRBV7-2 to TRBJ1-3; TRBD1 agrees at 7 bases. Germline CDR1 reads SGHTA; CDR2 reads FQGNSA. V gave up 3 bases and J gave up 11 bases; unmatched junction bases: 10. The CDR3 extends over 14 amino acids. The CDR3 sequence: CASSFPGQRTPIYF. In DNA form, the CDR3 reads TGTGCCAGCAGCTTCCCGGGACAGCGGACACCCATATATTTT.

Only a few counts were recorded for this clone. This chain uses TRBV9 with TRBJ1-5, with 10 positions matching TRBD1. V was clipped by 3 bases and J by 2 bases; unmatched bases: 17. The CDR3 is made up of 20 amino acids. Germline V CDR1 and CDR2: SGDLS, YYNGEE. The DNA for the CDR3 is TGTGCCAGCAGCGCCACCGGGACAGGGGTTTTGGGCCATGGCAATCAGCCCCAGCATTTT. It yields the protein CASSATGTGVLGHGNQPQHF.

This clone has just one count. V gene TRBV2 combines with J gene TRBJ2-5, with 8 bases that match TRBD1. The germline V gene has CDR1 SNHLY and CDR2 FYNNEI. This CDR3 is 12 amino acids long. V lost 11 bases and J lost 5; bases outside the gene matches: 7. In nucleotides, the CDR3 is TGTGCCGTGGGACAGGAACGGGAGACCCAGTACTTC. Amino acid sequence: CAVGQERETQYF.

The chain has TRBV18 and TRBJ2-1; TRBD2 agrees at 11 bases. V trimming: 3 bases; J trimming: 4 bases; junction bases outside the gene matches: 8. Germline V gene data show CDR1 as KGHSH and CDR2 as LQKENI. The CDR3 contains 17 residues. This CDR3 is CASSPLSGRVPYNEQFF. Written as DNA, the CDR3 is TGTGCCAGCTCACCTCTTAGCGGGAGGGTCCCGTACAATGAGCAGTTCTTC.

CDR3 loop: CASSLGWSSGRLQETQYF. DNA of the CDR3: TGTGCCAGCAGTTTAGGGTGGAGTAGCGGGAGATTACAAGAGACCCAGTACTTC. V gene TRBV28 combines with J gene TRBJ2-5; 9 bases map to TRBD2. CDR3 size: 18 residues. In germline, CDR1 is MDHEN, CDR2 SYDVKM. V was pared by 2 bases and J by 2 bases, with 12 bases of the junction left unmatched.

This chain connects TRBV2 to TRBJ1-2; D might be TRBD1 (6 bases). This CDR3 spans 13 amino acids. V was shortened by 7 bases and J by 4 bases, with 13 bases between the two germline ends. The germline V gene encodes CDR1 SNHLY and CDR2 FYNNEI. The CDR3 region is CASTGGAAYGYTF. The CDR3, as DNA: TGTGCCAGCACGGGGGGGGCCGCCTATGGCTACACCTTC.

The chain is built from TRBV18 and TRBJ2-7, with 13 positions matching TRBD2. The CDR3 has 15 amino acids. V shed 6 bases, J shed 2 bases, and the junction held 4 bases outside the gene matches. In germline, CDR1 is KGHSH, CDR2 LQKENI. As DNA, the CDR3 is TGTGCCAGCTCCCCAACTAGCGGGAGGGCCTACGAGCAGTACTTC. Translation: CASSPTSGRAYEQYF.

The chain is built from TRBV2 and TRBJ2-7; TRBD2 might be the D (6 bases). The V end was cut by 5 bases, the J end by 2 bases, with 19 bases between. The CDR3 runs to 16 residues. Germline CDR1 SNHLY, CDR2 FYNNEI. DNA of the CDR3: TGTGCCAGCAGTCGGTCTCTTTTCGGCGGGGCCTACGAGCAGTACTTC. It encodes CASSRSLFGGAYEQYF.

The chain employs TRBV27 and TRBJ2-7; the match to TRBD1 covers 12 bases. The CDR3 runs 14 residues. CDR1 and CDR2 from the germline V gene are MNHEY and SMNVEV (reference sequence). V gave up 6 bases and J gave up 4 bases; unmatched junction bases: 4. The CDR3 sequence is CASRGQGAEYEQYF. DNA of the CDR3: TGTGCCAGCAGGGGACAGGGGGCCGAGTACGAGCAGTACTTC.